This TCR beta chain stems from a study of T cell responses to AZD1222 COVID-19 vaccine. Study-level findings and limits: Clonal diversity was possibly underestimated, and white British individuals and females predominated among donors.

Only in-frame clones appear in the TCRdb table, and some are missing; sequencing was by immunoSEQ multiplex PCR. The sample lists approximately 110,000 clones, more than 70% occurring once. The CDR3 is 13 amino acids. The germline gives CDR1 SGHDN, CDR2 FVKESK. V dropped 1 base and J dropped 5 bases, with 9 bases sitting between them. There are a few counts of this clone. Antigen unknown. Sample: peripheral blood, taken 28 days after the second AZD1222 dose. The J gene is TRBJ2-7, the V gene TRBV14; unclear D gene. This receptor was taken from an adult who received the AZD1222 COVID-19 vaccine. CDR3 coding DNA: TGTGCCAGCAGCCAAGTAACCAGGAACGAGCAGTACTTC. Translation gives CASSQVTRNEQYF.